The rows below give T cell receptor beta chains drawn from one sample of a study of cytomegalovirus exposure and HLA in healthy donors. Profiled with immunoSEQ multiplex PCR; TCRdb holds only in-frame clones, not every one. Of over 140,000 clones in the sample, around 84% were seen once. Sequenced material: PBMCs. Receptors originate from a man aged 45 to 65 in good health and CMV-seronegative. CDR3s include the opening cysteine and the closing phenylalanine or tryptophan. The order of the fields is clone size, J gene, V gene, CDR3 protein. Clone size is not always given. Where it is, it says once, few, many or a class for expanded clones.

- TRBJ2-5 TRBV2 CASSEDLAGAPTQYF
few TRBJ2-1 TRBV29-1 CSVASGVANFNEQFF
- TRBJ2-1 TRBV4-2 CASSLGLADYNEQFF
- TRBJ2-3 TRBV4-2 CASSQERLAGVGTDTQYF
- TRBJ2-2 TRBV2 CASSATRTGELFF
- TRBJ2-7 TRBV11-2 CASSPSGTGPYEQYF
- TRBJ2-3 TRBV19 CASSISRSDTQYF
- TRBJ2-7 TRBV6-5 CASSVEGYEQYF
- TRBJ1-6 TRBV9 CASSVDNQGGNSPLHF
- TRBJ1-3 TRBV7-7 CASSPSHGNTIYF
- TRBJ2-2 TRBV5-1 CASSLDSASGVLVGELFF
- TRBJ2-3 TRBV6-4 CASRRGQARTDTQYF
- TRBJ2-5 TRBV19 CASSIDSRQTQYF
- TRBJ1-2 TRBV14 CASSQGGYGYTF
- TRBJ2-7 TRBV6-5 CASSYRGQGSYEQYF
- TRBJ2-5 TRBV5-8 CASTERVGETQYF
- TRBJ2-1 TRBV27 CASSAQTSGGTYNEQFF
- TRBJ1-1 TRBV15 CATSRDEGRTEAFF
- TRBJ2-1 TRBV7-9 CASSSPGQGKYNEQFF
- TRBJ2-7 TRBV28 CASSLGQGIYEQYF
- TRBJ2-5 TRBV4-1 CASSQGGFGGNRETQYF
- TRBJ2-1 TRBV6-1 CASSAQWWTSGDYNEQFF
- TRBJ1-4 TRBV9 CASSVEGGREKLFF
- TRBJ1-2 TRBV29-1 CSVEPGGLGYTF
few TRBJ1-2 TRBV19 CASSKGQRGDYGYTF
- TRBJ1-2 TRBV6-5 CASRGQHNLDGYTF
- TRBJ2-3 TRBV6-1 CASSESDTQYF
- TRBJ1-4 TRBV2 CASRVRTGEGEKLFF
- TRBJ2-1 TRBV5-6 CASSLFPGGLGEQFF
- TRBJ2-7 TRBV28 CASSLPSGVRTFYEQYF
- TRBJ1-5 TRBV2 CASSERAREAAQPQHF
- TRBJ2-1 TRBV29-1 CSVTGRGYNEQFF
few TRBJ2-1 TRBV27 CASSLIPEAVNEQFF
once TRBJ2-5 TRBV30 CAGLGGAGETQYF
- TRBJ1-2 TRBV9 CASSAGGIRRGDGYTF
- TRBJ2-1 TRBV28 CASSFRGYSYNEQFF
- TRBJ1-5 TRBV7-2 CASSRSTGGNQPQHF
- TRBJ2-1 TRBV5-4 CASSRTVYNEQFF
- TRBJ1-4 TRBV15 CATSPYRDQEEGKLFF
once TRBJ2-5 TRBV2 CASNTGGPVETQYF
- TRBJ1-5 TRBV4-1 CATKGEGGDQPQHF
- TRBJ1-4 TRBV28 CASSRPDRGGEKLFF
- TRBJ1-2 TRBV27 CASSVRSSVLGYTF
few TRBJ1-1 TRBV19 CASRGDGGTEAFFGQGTEAFF
- TRBJ1-5 TRBV11-2 CASSFGTGDNQPQHF
- TRBJ1-1 TRBV19 CASSIGGRGGMNTEAFF
- TRBJ2-2 TRBV18 CASSPSQGQGKGTGELFF
- TRBJ1-2 TRBV7-2 CASSPGTAGGYTF
- TRBJ2-7 TRBV7-2 CASSLGGTYEQYF
- TRBJ1-1 TRBV9 CASSPWTGADTEAFF
- TRBJ2-3 TRBV6-1 CASSWQGADTQYF
once TRBJ1-6 TRBV5-4 CASSPATGDNSPLHF
- TRBJ2-3 TRBV29-1 CSVGTGTSADTQYF
- TRBJ1-5 TRBV5-1 CASSLGTPDNQPQHF
- TRBJ1-3 TRBV4-1 CASSQEGRTENTIYF
- TRBJ2-3 TRBV29-1 CSVLGRDSSTDTQYF
- TRBJ2-1 TRBV6-1 CASITGGSLNEQFF
- TRBJ2-7 TRBV28 CASRQGGRLNEQYF
- TRBJ1-5 TRBV19 CASNGGNQPQHF